A selection of T cell receptor beta chains follows, all from one sample in a study of CD4 T cells in relation to SARS-CoV-2 and coronaviruses. Method: immunoSEQ multiplex PCR; TCRdb's copy keeps in-frame clones and lacks some. The repertoire holds about 23,000 clones, around 80% seen once, with about 14% in the top ten. What these receptors recognize is not known. Sequencing used CD4+ T cells from PBMCs, cultured in vitro. Source of these receptors: a human donor in good health. Each CDR3 is given with its conserved first and last residue. A D gene is named only where the DNA matches it firmly. Size is stated for part of the rows, as once, few or many counts, or as a class when the clone is expanded.

>TRBJ2-1|TRBV7-7|NA|NA
TGTGCCAGCAGCTTAGATTCCTACAATGAGCAGTTCTTC
CASSLDSYNEQFF
>TRBJ2-7|TRBV10-1|NA|NA
TGCGCCAGCAGTGAGACCGGCGTATCCTACGAGCAGTACTTC
CASSETGVSYEQYF
>TRBJ1-4|TRBV5-1|NA|TRBD1
TGCGCCAGCAGCTTACAGGGGGCGGTTAATGAAAAACTGTTTTTT
CASSLQGAVNEKLFF
>TRBJ2-3|TRBV29-1|NA|NA
TGCAGCGTTGAAGGGGGGCCTGGGGCACCAGATACGCAGTATTTT
CSVEGGPGAPDTQYF
>TRBJ2-5|TRBV7-2|NA|NA
TGTGCCAGCAGCCCCTTTATGGGGTTAGAGACCCAGTACTTC
CASSPFMGLETQYF
>TRBJ2-1|TRBV3-1/TRBV3-2|NA|NA
TGTGCCAGCAGCCAACCGCCCAACAATGAGCAGTTCTTC
CASSQPPNNEQFF
>TRBJ2-6|TRBV7-8|once|NA
TGTGCCAGCAGCTCCGTGGGGAACTCTGGGGCCAACGTCCTGACTTTC
CASSSVGNSGANVLTF
>TRBJ2-2|TRBV7-2|NA|NA
TGTGCCAGCAGCTTACAGAGCACCGGGGAGCTGTTTTTT
CASSLQSTGELFF
>TRBJ1-3|TRBV5-1|few|TRBD1
TGCGCCAGCAGCTTGGGGACAGGACAGTCTGGAAACACCATATATTTT
CASSLGTGQSGNTIYF
>TRBJ2-3|TRBV6-2/TRBV6-3|NA|NA
TGTGCCAGCAGTTATCTCAGGGTAGTGACAGATACGCAGTATTTT
CASSYLRVVTDTQYF
>TRBJ1-2|TRBV6-5|few|TRBD1
TGTGCCAGCAGTTACTCTGGGGACAGGGTATATGGCTACACCTTC
CASSYSGDRVYGYTF
>TRBJ2-3|TRBV5-1|NA|NA
TGCGCCAGCAGCTTGGATAGGGCAGATACGCAGTATTTT
CASSLDRADTQYF
>TRBJ1-6|TRBV3-1/TRBV3-2|once|TRBD1
TGTGCCAGCAGCCAAGAAGGGGGCGTAAATTCACCCCTCCACTTT
CASSQEGGVNSPLHF
>TRBJ2-3|TRBV10-3|NA|TRBD1
TGTGCCATCAATCGGGACAGGGGCACAGATACGCAGTATTTT
CAINRDRGTDTQYF
>TRBJ2-1|TRBV10-3|once|TRBD2
TGTGCCATCAGTGAGGGCGGGAGGGCCCCGAAGCATGAGCAGTTCTTC
CAISEGGRAPKHEQFF
>TRBJ2-5|TRBV11-2|NA|NA
TGTGCCAGCAGCCCCCCGGCAGGGCGACAAGAGACCCAGTACTTC
CASSPPAGRQETQYF
>TRBJ2-3|TRBV7-8|NA|NA
TGTGCCAGCAGCTTAAGTAGAAGGCCACAGGGCACAGATACGCAGTATTTT
CASSLSRRPQGTDTQYF
>TRBJ2-5|TRBV6-1|once|TRBD2
TGTGCCAGCAGTGGGACTAGCGGGGGAGGGTTCCAAGAGACCCAGTACTTC
CASSGTSGGGFQETQYF
>TRBJ1-3|TRBV19|NA|TRBD1
TGTGCCACCCGGGACAGGCGATATGGAAACACCATATATTTT
CATRDRRYGNTIYF
>TRBJ2-1|TRBV11-3|NA|NA
TGTGCCAGCAGCGCCAAGACCTCTCCAGGCTACAATGAGCAGTTCTTC
CASSAKTSPGYNEQFF
>TRBJ2-5|TRBV5-4|NA|TRBD2
TGTGCCAGCAGCTTGGGACTAGCGGGGGGGCAAGAGACCCAGTACTTC
CASSLGLAGGQETQYF
>TRBJ2-2|TRBV6-5|few|TRBD2
TGTGCCAGCAGCACCAGCGGGGACGGGGAGCTGTTTTTT
CASSTSGDGELFF
>TRBJ1-2|TRBV9|NA|NA
TGTGCCAGCAGCGTAGATGGAAGTCAGGGTTCCTATGGCTACACCTTC
CASSVDGSQGSYGYTF
>TRBJ2-7|TRBV21-1|NA|NA
TGTGCCAGCAGCAAACGGCTCAGAAGGTCCCCTGGTTACGAGCAGTACTTC
CASSKRLRRSPGYEQYF
>TRBJ1-4|TRBV5-1|NA|NA
TGCGCCAGCAGCTTGGTGCCAGCGTCAACTAATGAAAAACTGTTTTTT
CASSLVPASTNEKLFF
>TRBJ1-1|TRBV5-1|NA|NA
TGCGCCAGCAGCTTGGTTGGGGTTACTGAAGCTTTCTTT
CASSLVGVTEAFF
>TRBJ2-1|TRBV4-2|NA|NA
TGTGCCAGCAGCCAGACAAGTTTAACGAGCTCCTACAATGAGCAGTTCTTC
CASSQTSLTSSYNEQFF
>TRBJ2-3|TRBV20-1|NA|NA
TGCAGTGCAGGGGTCACAGATACGCAGTATTTT
CSAGVTDTQYF
>TRBJ2-1|TRBV6-5|NA|TRBD1
TGTGCCAGCAGTTACTCGACTTTGACAGGGGGCTATGAGCAGTTCTTC
CASSYSTLTGGYEQFF
>TRBJ2-7|TRBV5-4|NA|NA
TGTGCCAGCAGCATCTACGAGCAGTACTTC
CASSIYEQYF
>TRBJ1-1|TRBV30|NA|TRBD1
TGTGCCTCGCCGACAGGGACGGACACTGAAGCTTTCTTT
CASPTGTDTEAFF
>TRBJ1-6|TRBV30|NA|NA
TGTGCCTGGGGCAGGGTAAACTATAATTCACCCCTCCACTTT
CAWGRVNYNSPLHF
>TRBJ1-4|TRBV19|NA|NA
TGTGCCAGTAGTATTGAAGGGGAAAAACTGTTTTTT
CASSIEGEKLFF
>TRBJ2-4|TRBV6-2/TRBV6-3|NA|TRBD2
TGTGCCAGCAGTCCACCATTCTCTAGCGGGGGGATAGCCAAAAACATTCAGTACTTC
CASSPPFSSGGIAKNIQYF
>TRBJ1-2|TRBV4-3|NA|NA
TGCGCCAGCAGCCAGGGAGCATACGAATCGGGCTATGGCTACACCTTC
CASSQGAYESGYGYTF
>TRBJ2-2|TRBV5-1|once|NA
TGCGCCAGCGAGGGGCAGGGCCGTCTCACCGGGGAGCTGTTTTTT
CASEGQGRLTGELFF
>TRBJ1-5|TRBV5-5|NA|NA
TGTGCCAGCAGCTTTTACGACAGGACGAATCAGCCCCAGCATTTT
CASSFYDRTNQPQHF
>TRBJ1-6|TRBV7-9|few|TRBD1
TGTGCCAGCAGCCCCCAGGGACAGAATAATTCACCCCTCCACTTT
CASSPQGQNNSPLHF
>TRBJ2-7|TRBV5-1|NA|TRBD2
TGCGCCAGCAGCTTGACGGGACTAGCGGCTGAGCAGTACTTC
CASSLTGLAAEQYF
>TRBJ1-2|TRBV5-4|NA|NA
TGTGCCAGCAGCTTGCCAGCTAACTATGGCTACACCTTC
CASSLPANYGYTF
>TRBJ2-3|TRBV27|NA|TRBD2
TGTGCCAGCAGTCTACCTGCGGGACTAGCGGGGGGGCGGGATACGCAGTATTTT
CASSLPAGLAGGRDTQYF
>TRBJ2-7|TRBV5-1|few|NA
TGCGCCAGCAGCTTGGGCACGGGTTTTTCCTACGAGCAGTACTTC
CASSLGTGFSYEQYF
>TRBJ2-3|TRBV19|NA|TRBD1
TGTGCCAGTGGACAGGGGATTTCAGATACGCAGTATTTT
CASGQGISDTQYF
>TRBJ2-5|TRBV7-6|NA|TRBD1
TGTGCCAGCAGCCTGCTTGTGACAGGGGTTACGGAGACCCAGTACTTC
CASSLLVTGVTETQYF
>TRBJ1-1|TRBV7-9|once|NA
TGTGCCAGCAGCTTAGGGGTTGGTACGGATCGCACTGAAGCTTTCTTT
CASSLGVGTDRTEAFF
>TRBJ2-1|TRBV5-4|once|TRBD2
TGTGCCAGCAGCTCTAGCGGGAGCTCCTACAATGAGCAGTTCTTC
CASSSSGSSYNEQFF
>TRBJ2-1|TRBV3-1/TRBV3-2|NA|NA
TGTGCCAGCAGCCAATCCGTGCGGGATGAGCAGTTCTTC
CASSQSVRDEQFF
>TRBJ2-1|TRBV3-1/TRBV3-2|NA|TRBD2
TGTGCCAGCAGCCACCCCGGGACTAGCGGGAATGAGCAGTTCTTC
CASSHPGTSGNEQFF